Sequencing of this T cell receptor (beta chain) was carried out in a study of T cell repertoires in cytomegalovirus infection. In the study overall: Researchers turned to recently identified HLA-C-restricted CMV epitopes as well as well-studied HLA-B-restricted ones. Indications came from public TCR beta signatures; they pointed to CMV infection and to a matching HLA type.

Details on this clonotype: Its antigen is still unknown.

CDR1 and CDR2 (germline): MNHEY, SMNVEV (reference sequence). This CDR3 comprises 14 residues. Trimming shortened V by 8 bases and J by 7 bases, and 18 bases separated the two germline ends. TCRdb reprocessed the reads with MiXCR, giving one entry per CDR3 protein. The sample includes 84,000 or so distinct CDR3 sequences, about half of them seen just once. This TCR was recovered from a human donor in good health (CMV status not recorded). Some clones in this sample may be carry-over from other donors' samples. The chain carries TRBV27 and TRBJ2-1; tentatively, D is TRBD2 (5 bases). Sequences were derived from CD8+ T cells from cultured PBMCs, sampled from culture after CMV antigen stimulation. The CDR3 DNA reads TGTGCCAGCCAATCGAGCCCTCGGGGTAATGAGCAGTTCTTC. This gives the protein CASQSSPRGNEQFF.